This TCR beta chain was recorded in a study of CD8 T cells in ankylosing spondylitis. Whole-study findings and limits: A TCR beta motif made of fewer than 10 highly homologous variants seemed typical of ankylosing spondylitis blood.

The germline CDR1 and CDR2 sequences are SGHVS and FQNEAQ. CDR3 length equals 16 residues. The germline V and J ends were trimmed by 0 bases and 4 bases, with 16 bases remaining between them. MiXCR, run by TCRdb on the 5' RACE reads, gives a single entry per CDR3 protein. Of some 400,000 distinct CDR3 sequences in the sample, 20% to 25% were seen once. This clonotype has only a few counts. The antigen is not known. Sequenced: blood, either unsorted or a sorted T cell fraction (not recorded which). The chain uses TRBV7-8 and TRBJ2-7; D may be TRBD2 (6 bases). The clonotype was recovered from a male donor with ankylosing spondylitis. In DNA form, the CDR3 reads TGTGCCAGCAGCTTAGCCTCCACTGGTAGCGGATACGAGCAGTACTTC. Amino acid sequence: CASSLASTGSGYEQYF.